This T cell receptor beta chain was recorded in a study of T cell responses to AZD1222 COVID-19 vaccine. Pooled together were second doses at about 4 or about 12 weeks. Here immunoSEQ multiplex PCR was the method, and the copy in TCRdb shows in-frame clones only, minus some. In the table there are about 110,000 clones, more than 75% of which are singletons. Whole-study results and caveats: Clonal diversity was possibly underestimated; the donors were predominantly white British and more often female. Just 5 to 7 AZD1222 recipients were seropositive at baseline. Spike-specific TCR breadth rose after two AZD1222 doses, and depth rose as well.

To note about this clone: The antigen remains unidentified.

The receptor was derived from an adult who received the AZD1222 COVID-19 vaccine. Specimen: peripheral blood, collected 28 days after the second AZD1222 dose.

CDR3 sequence (DNA): TGTGCCAGCAGCTTAAACGGAGGGACAGACGGCTACACCTTC. Translating gives CASSLNGGTDGYTF. This chain connects TRBV7-3 to TRBJ1-2; 7 bases fit TRBD1. The CDR3 runs 14 residues. Unmatched junction bases numbered 7, after V lost 1 base and J lost 8 bases. From germline, CDR1 is SGHTA and CDR2 FQGTGA.